The rows below give T cell receptor beta chains drawn from one sample of a study of identical twins. MiXCR was run by TCRdb on the 5' RACE reads, yielding one entry per CDR3 protein. Of more than 400,000 distinct CDR3 sequences listed, roughly 15% are singletons. The sample also formed part of further work on yellow fever vaccine responses in identical twins.

What was sequenced was CD4+ T cells sorted from blood. The source is a woman aged 18-29 years in good health. Both conserved end residues are trimmed from each CDR3. Each record gives: V gene, CDR3 length, J gene, CDR3 protein.

V gene: TRBV5-1; CDR3 length: 14; J gene: TRBJ2-3; CDR3 protein: ASSLWTSGSTDTQY
V gene: TRBV2; CDR3 length: 7; J gene: TRBJ2-3; CDR3 protein: ASRHTQY
V gene: TRBV12-3/TRBV12-4; CDR3 length: 12; J gene: TRBJ1-5; CDR3 protein: ASSLGNSNQPQH
V gene: TRBV2; CDR3 length: 14; J gene: TRBJ2-1; CDR3 protein: ASSANLAGKYNDQF
V gene: TRBV5-1; CDR3 length: 13; J gene: TRBJ1-2; CDR3 protein: ASSLAEGQIRGYT
V gene: TRBV14; CDR3 length: 11; J gene: TRBJ2-1; CDR3 protein: ASRTRGPGEQF
V gene: TRBV20-1; CDR3 length: 10; J gene: TRBJ1-6; CDR3 protein: SAQRPNSPLH
V gene: TRBV6-1; CDR3 length: 12; J gene: TRBJ2-3; CDR3 protein: ASSSPARTDTQY
V gene: TRBV11-3; CDR3 length: 10; J gene: TRBJ2-7; CDR3 protein: ASSFTGNEQY
V gene: TRBV10-3; CDR3 length: 12; J gene: TRBJ2-1; CDR3 protein: AISFSGGPNEQF
V gene: TRBV6-2/TRBV6-3; CDR3 length: 11; J gene: TRBJ2-7; CDR3 protein: ASTQAVAAEQY
V gene: TRBV12-3/TRBV12-4; CDR3 length: 11; J gene: TRBJ2-1; CDR3 protein: ASSPGRDNEQF
V gene: TRBV20-1; CDR3 length: 10; J gene: TRBJ1-2; CDR3 protein: SARKSDYGYT
V gene: TRBV10-3; CDR3 length: 12; J gene: TRBJ1-1; CDR3 protein: AITQDRVATEAF
V gene: TRBV24-1; CDR3 length: 11; J gene: TRBJ2-1; CDR3 protein: ATSDPTGIEQF
V gene: TRBV6-1; CDR3 length: 13; J gene: TRBJ2-1; CDR3 protein: ASRGGQGFYNEQF
V gene: TRBV5-1; CDR3 length: 13; J gene: TRBJ2-3; CDR3 protein: ASSSSGSSPDTQY
V gene: TRBV20-1; CDR3 length: 13; J gene: TRBJ1-2; CDR3 protein: SAKLPGTGGGGYT
V gene: TRBV12-3/TRBV12-4; CDR3 length: 9; J gene: TRBJ2-3; CDR3 protein: ASSPLDTQY
V gene: TRBV20-1; CDR3 length: 12; J gene: TRBJ1-1; CDR3 protein: SASGTGWGTEAF
V gene: TRBV14; CDR3 length: 13; J gene: TRBJ2-1; CDR3 protein: ASSQGLAGIYEQF
V gene: TRBV19; CDR3 length: 14; J gene: TRBJ2-3; CDR3 protein: ASSIEGGVGTDTQY
V gene: TRBV10-1; CDR3 length: 14; J gene: TRBJ2-1; CDR3 protein: ASSESTSGKIGEQF
V gene: TRBV7-8; CDR3 length: 18; J gene: TRBJ2-1; CDR3 protein: ASSLLSSLAGAGGHNEQF